A selection of T cell receptor beta chains follows, all from one sample in a study of blood T cell repertoires in COVID-19. Here immunoSEQ multiplex PCR was the method, and the copy in TCRdb shows in-frame clones only, minus some. The repertoire has about 130,000 clones, roughly 83% of them found once; the top ten carry about 39%. The sequenced material came from peripheral blood. These receptors originate from a man aged 35-49 years with active or convalescent COVID-19. CDR3s include the opening cysteine and the closing phenylalanine or tryptophan.

CDR3aa: CASSLDIRVDEQYF; j_gene: TRBJ2-7; v_gene: TRBV11-3
CDR3aa: CATYATSGNTDTQYF; j_gene: TRBJ2-3; v_gene: TRBV10-3
CDR3aa: CASLGTGGYNEQFF; j_gene: TRBJ2-1; v_gene: TRBV28
CDR3aa: CSASRLAGEVHEQYF; j_gene: TRBJ2-7; v_gene: TRBV20-1
CDR3aa: CASSPTGGYEQYF; j_gene: TRBJ2-7; v_gene: TRBV28
CDR3aa: CASSDGDRVIYEQYF; j_gene: TRBJ2-7; v_gene: TRBV10-1
CDR3aa: CASSELRPTGAPVYGYTF; j_gene: TRBJ1-2; v_gene: TRBV27
CDR3aa: CASSLQTGVSDTQYF; j_gene: TRBJ2-3; v_gene: TRBV11-2
CDR3aa: CASSSGAPNEKLFF; j_gene: TRBJ1-4; v_gene: TRBV11-2
CDR3aa: CASSRGASGEYNEQFF; j_gene: TRBJ2-1; v_gene: TRBV4-2
CDR3aa: CASSHRDTYNEQFF; j_gene: TRBJ2-1; v_gene: TRBV2
CDR3aa: CASNSWDSDDEQYF; j_gene: TRBJ2-7; v_gene: TRBV11-2